Presented here are 8 T cell receptor beta chains from one specimen sequenced in a study of beta chain features in type 1 diabetes. As every portion of the isolated RNA was reverse transcribed, the sequencing read expressed TCRB transcripts. Profiled with immunoSEQ multiplex PCR; TCRdb holds only in-frame clones, not every one. This table has over 150,000 clones, about 7.3% appearing once. The specimen sequenced was central memory CD4+ T cells from blood. These receptor sequences come from a young man in good health.

In its sample, this clone was seen a few times. The V gene is TRBV7-8, the J gene TRBJ1-2, with D possibly matching TRBD1 (5 bases). Looked up from germline, CDR1 is SGHVS and CDR2 is FQNEAQ. Between the trimmed V and J ends, which lost 3 bases and 3 bases, there was a span of 8 bases. The CDR3 consists of 13 residues. CDR3 region: CASSFDRDYGYTF. The CDR3 DNA reads TGTGCCAGCAGCTTTGACAGAGACTATGGCTACACCTTC.

This clone was picked up many times. One junction end does not reproduce the germline sequence, and a read error may be involved. The rearrangement links TRBV6-1 to TRBJ2-7; tentative D call: TRBD1 (6 bases). The CDR3 covers 11 residues. Germline assignment: CDR1 MNHNS and CDR2 SASEGT. CDR3 protein: CASSLQGIRGF. The CDR3, as DNA: TGTGCCAGCAGTCTCCAGGGGATTCGGGGCTTC.

There are a few counts of this clone. The same CDR3 can be traced to other DNA sequences in this sample. The CDR3 bases are TGTGCCAGCAGTTTAGCGGGGGAGGGCAATGAGCAGTTCTTC. Translation gives CASSLAGEGNEQFF. This chain joins TRBV28 and TRBJ2-1, with 7 positions matching TRBD2. The trim removed 2 bases at V and 6 bases at J, leaving 4 bases unmatched. The CDR3 runs to 14 residues. Germline CDR1 reads MDHEN; CDR2 reads SYDVKM.

The V call is TRBV11-2, the J call TRBJ2-7, with 8 bases lining up with TRBD2. The CDR3 extends over 16 amino acids. Germline V CDR1 and CDR2: SGHAT, FQNNGV. Trimming removed 3 bases from V and 2 bases from J; junction bases left unmatched: 9. The CDR3, as DNA: TGTGCCAGCAGCTTCTCGCTAGCGGGTTCCACCTACGAGCAGTACTTC. Translation gives CASSFSLAGSTYEQYF.

This clone has only a few counts. The chain links TRBV6-6 to TRBJ2-3; a possible D gene is TRBD2 (5 bases). Per the germline V gene, CDR1 is MNHNY and CDR2 is SVGAGI (reference sequence). The V end was cut by 6 bases, the J end by 11 bases, with 12 bases between. This CDR3 contains 11 residues. The CDR3 DNA sequence: TGTGCCAGCAGCCAACTAGAAAGGCAGTATTTT. Its translation is CASSQLERQYF.

This clone was counted between two and nine times. The genes are TRBV6-4 and TRBJ2-7; tentative D call: TRBD1 (6 bases). There are 14 residues in the CDR3. Germline V lookup: CDR1 MRHNA, CDR2 SNTAGT. V lost 6 bases and J lost 0, with 12 bases in between. CDR3 in amino acids: CASRLNRDSYEQYF. CDR3 coding DNA: TGTGCCAGCAGACTTAACAGGGACTCCTACGAGCAGTACTTC.

V usage is TRBV7-2 and J usage is TRBJ2-3; D is uncertain. The V gene's germline CDR1 is SGHTA and CDR2 FQGNSA. The CDR3 runs to 14 residues. The V end lost 2 bases, the J end lost 3 bases, and 9 bases lay between the germline ends. This CDR3 reads CASSLRKTTDTQYF. The CDR3 DNA sequence: TGTGCCAGCAGCTTAAGGAAGACTACAGATACGCAGTATTTT.

This clone was counted between two and nine times. The chain recombines TRBV20-1 with TRBJ2-1; no definite D call. Trimming removed 5 bases from V and 9 bases from J, with 11 bases in between. The length of the CDR3 is 11 residues. Germline CDR1 is DFQATT and CDR2 is SNEGSKA (reference sequence). For the CDR3, the DNA is TGCAGTGCTCCCCAAGGAGCTGAGCAGTTCTTC. Amino acid sequence: CSAPQGAEQFF.